The text below deals with one TCR beta chain. The target antigen is unknown. The data were taken from a study of T cell responses to AZD1222 COVID-19 vaccine. Study conclusions and caveats: Two AZD1222 doses significantly raised spike-specific TCR breadth and depth over controls.

Sequenced by immunoSEQ multiplex PCR; TCRdb stores in-frame clones only, minus some. The sample lists roughly 180,000 clones; over 75% were seen once. Germline CDR1 and CDR2: SGHNT and YYREEE (reference sequence). Unmatched junction bases numbered 7, after V lost 2 bases and J lost 1 base. This CDR3 region has 17 residues. Material: peripheral blood, obtained on day 0 of AZD1222 vaccination. The V gene is TRBV5-4, the J gene TRBJ2-3; TRBD1 aligns across 10 bases. This sequence originates from an adult in good health. The CDR3, as DNA: TGTGCCAGCAGCTTTTTGAGGACAGGGGGTGGCACAGATACGCAGTATTTT. Protein sequence: CASSFLRTGGGTDTQYF.